This TCR beta chain was recovered during a study of cytomegalovirus exposure and HLA in healthy donors. CDR1 and CDR2 from the germline V gene are SGHTS and YDEGEE. J lost 6 bases, V lost 4 bases, and 8 bases had no gene match. The length of the CDR3 is 15 residues. General observations from the study: An analysis was carried out at a later point. It showed that HLA-associated TCR beta chains were more clonally expanded than equally common non-associated chains. With high specificity and sensitivity, the classifier reportedly diagnosed cytomegalovirus status.

The PCR employed 60 Vbeta primers together with 13 Jbeta primers. Measured with immunoSEQ multiplex PCR; TCRdb has only the in-frame clones, and not every one. The sample includes under 70,000 clones, about nine tenths seen only once; the top ten take roughly 2%. About this clone itself: The antigen is undetermined.

Material: PBMCs. This chain uses TRBV5-8 with TRBJ2-2; 8 bases fit TRBD1. The sequence was obtained from a woman aged 25-40 years in good health and CMV-seronegative. CDR3 nucleotides: TGTGCCAGCAGCCCTGGACAGGGCCGACCCGGGGAGCTGTTTTTT. Translating gives CASSPGQGRPGELFF.